This TCR beta chain emerged from a study of cytomegalovirus exposure and HLA in healthy donors. Broader study findings: Some public TCRs appeared in many individuals, while most sequences were rare. In a later analysis, TCR beta V- and J-gene trimming showed a link to a missense DCLRE1C variant.

The V end was cut by 2 bases, the J end by 1 base, with 9 bases between. CDR1 SGHRS and CDR2 YFSETQ come from the germline V gene. The CDR3 covers 14 residues. The PCR ran on 60 Vbeta and 13 Jbeta primers. TCRdb's copy holds only in-frame clones and misses some; the assay was immunoSEQ multiplex PCR. Seen here are 200,000 to 300,000 clones, about four fifths observed once, and the top ten hold roughly 2%. About this clone itself: The antigen is unknown. This same CDR3 is encoded by further DNA sequences in the sample.

This receptor was taken from a woman aged 40 to 50 in good health and CMV-seropositive. Sequencing input: PBMCs. The chain recombines TRBV5-1 with TRBJ1-1; a possible D gene is TRBD1 (6 bases). For the CDR3, the DNA is TGCGCCAGCAGCTTAGGGGGTGCGAACACTGAAGCTTTCTTT. It yields the protein CASSLGGANTEAFF.